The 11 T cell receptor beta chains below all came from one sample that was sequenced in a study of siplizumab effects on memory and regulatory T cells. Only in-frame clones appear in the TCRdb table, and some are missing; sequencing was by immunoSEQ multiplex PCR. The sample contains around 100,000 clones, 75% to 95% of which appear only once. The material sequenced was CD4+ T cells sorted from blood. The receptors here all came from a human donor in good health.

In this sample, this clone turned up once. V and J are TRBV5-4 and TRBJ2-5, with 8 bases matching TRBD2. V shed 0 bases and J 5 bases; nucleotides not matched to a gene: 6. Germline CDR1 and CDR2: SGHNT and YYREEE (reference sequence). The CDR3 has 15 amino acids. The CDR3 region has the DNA TGTGCCAGCAGCTTGGGAGCGGGGGAGAGGGAGACCCAGTACTTC. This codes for CASSLGAGERETQYF.

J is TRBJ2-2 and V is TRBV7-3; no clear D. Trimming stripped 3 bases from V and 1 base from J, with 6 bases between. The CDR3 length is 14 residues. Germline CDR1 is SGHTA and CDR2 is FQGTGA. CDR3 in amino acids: CASSFQMNTGELFF. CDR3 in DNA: TGTGCCAGCAGCTTTCAGATGAACACCGGGGAGCTGTTTTTT.

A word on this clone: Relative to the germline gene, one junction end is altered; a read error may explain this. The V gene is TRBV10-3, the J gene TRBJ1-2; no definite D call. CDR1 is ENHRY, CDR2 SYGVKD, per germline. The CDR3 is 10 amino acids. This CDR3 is CAISDAAWVF. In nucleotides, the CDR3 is TGTGCCATCAGTGATGCAGCCTGGGTCTTC.

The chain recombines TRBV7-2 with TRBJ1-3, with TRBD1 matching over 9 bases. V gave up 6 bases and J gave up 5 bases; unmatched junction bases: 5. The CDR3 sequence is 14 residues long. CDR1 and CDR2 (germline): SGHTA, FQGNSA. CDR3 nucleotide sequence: TGTGCCAGCAGAGCGGACAGGGGTAGAAACACCATATATTTT. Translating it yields CASRADRGRNTIYF.

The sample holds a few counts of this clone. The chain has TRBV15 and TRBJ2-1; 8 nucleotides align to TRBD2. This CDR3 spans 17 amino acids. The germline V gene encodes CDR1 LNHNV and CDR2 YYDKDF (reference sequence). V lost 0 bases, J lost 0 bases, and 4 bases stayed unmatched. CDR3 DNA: TGTGCCACCAGCAGAGAGGCTAGCGGGTTCTCCTACAATGAGCAGTTCTTC. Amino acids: CATSREASGFSYNEQFF.

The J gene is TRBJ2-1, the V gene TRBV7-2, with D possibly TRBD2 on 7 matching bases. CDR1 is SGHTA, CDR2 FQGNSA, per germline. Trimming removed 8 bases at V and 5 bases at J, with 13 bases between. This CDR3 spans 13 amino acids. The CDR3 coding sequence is TGTGCCAGCGAAACGGGGGGCAACAATGAGCAGTTCTTC. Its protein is CASETGGNNEQFF.

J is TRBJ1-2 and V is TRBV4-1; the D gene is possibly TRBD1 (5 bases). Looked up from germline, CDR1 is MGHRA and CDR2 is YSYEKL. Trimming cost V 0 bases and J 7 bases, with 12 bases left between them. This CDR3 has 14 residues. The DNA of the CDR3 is TGCGCCAGCAGCCAAGATATCAGGGCGAGTGGCTACACCTTC. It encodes CASSQDIRASGYTF.

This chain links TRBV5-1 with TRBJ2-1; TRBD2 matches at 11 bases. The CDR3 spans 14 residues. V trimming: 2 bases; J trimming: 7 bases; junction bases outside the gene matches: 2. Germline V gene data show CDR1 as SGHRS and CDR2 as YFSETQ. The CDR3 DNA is TGCGCCAGCAGCTTTACTAGCGGGGGAAATGAGCAGTTCTTC. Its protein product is CASSFTSGGNEQFF.

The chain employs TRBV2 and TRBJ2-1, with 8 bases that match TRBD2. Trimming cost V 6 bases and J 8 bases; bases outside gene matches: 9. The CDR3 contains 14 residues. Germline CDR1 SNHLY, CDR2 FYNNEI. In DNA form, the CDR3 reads TGTGCCAGCAGCTTCGGGGGGGCTACAGATGAGCAGTTCTTC. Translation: CASSFGGATDEQFF.

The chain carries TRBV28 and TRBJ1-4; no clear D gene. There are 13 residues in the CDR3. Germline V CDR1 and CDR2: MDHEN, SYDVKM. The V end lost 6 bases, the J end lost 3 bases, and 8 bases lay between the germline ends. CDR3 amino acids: CASSSWANEKLFF. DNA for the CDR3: TGTGCCAGCAGCTCCTGGGCTAATGAAAAACTGTTTTTT.

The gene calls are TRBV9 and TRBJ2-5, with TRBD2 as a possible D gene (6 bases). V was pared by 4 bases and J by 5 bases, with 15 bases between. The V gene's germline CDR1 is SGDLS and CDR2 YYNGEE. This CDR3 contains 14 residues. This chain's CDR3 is CASSPRIGGETQYF. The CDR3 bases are TGTGCCAGCAGCCCCAGGATAGGAGGGGAGACCCAGTACTTC.